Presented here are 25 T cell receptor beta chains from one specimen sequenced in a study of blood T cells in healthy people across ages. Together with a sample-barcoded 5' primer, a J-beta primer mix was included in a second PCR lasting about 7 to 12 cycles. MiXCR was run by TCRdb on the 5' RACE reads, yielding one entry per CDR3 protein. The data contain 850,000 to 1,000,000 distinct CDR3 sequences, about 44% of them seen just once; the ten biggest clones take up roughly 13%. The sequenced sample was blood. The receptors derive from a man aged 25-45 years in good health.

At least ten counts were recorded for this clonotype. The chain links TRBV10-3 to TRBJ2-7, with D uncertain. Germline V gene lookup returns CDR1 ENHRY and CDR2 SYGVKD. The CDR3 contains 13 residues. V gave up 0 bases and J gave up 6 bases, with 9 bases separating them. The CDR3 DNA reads TGTGCCATCAGTGAGTCGAAAGGCCCCGAGCAGTACTTC. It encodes CAISESKGPEQYF.

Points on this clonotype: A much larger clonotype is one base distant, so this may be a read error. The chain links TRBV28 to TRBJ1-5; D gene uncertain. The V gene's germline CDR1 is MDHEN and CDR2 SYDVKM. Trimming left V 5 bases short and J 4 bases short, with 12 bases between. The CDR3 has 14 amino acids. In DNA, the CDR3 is TGTGCCAGCAGTGTATCGGGTGATAATCAGCCCCAGCATTTT. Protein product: CASSVSGDNQPQHF.

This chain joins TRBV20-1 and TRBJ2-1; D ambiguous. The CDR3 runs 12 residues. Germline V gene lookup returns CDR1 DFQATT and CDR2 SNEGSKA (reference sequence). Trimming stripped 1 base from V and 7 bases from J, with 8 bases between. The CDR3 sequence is CSARGNFNEQFF. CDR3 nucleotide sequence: TGCAGTGCTAGAGGGAACTTTAATGAGCAGTTCTTC.

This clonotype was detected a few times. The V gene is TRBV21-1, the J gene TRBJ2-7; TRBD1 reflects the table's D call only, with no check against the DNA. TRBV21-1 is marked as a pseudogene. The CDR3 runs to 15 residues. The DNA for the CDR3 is TGTGCCAGCAGCCACAGGAGTCAACTTAGCTACGAGCAGTACTTC. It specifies CASSHRSQLSYEQYF.

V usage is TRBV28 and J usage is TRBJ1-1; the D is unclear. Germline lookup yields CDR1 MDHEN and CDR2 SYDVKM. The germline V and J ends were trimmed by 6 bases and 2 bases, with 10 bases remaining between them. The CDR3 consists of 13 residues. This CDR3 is CASRPEGNTEAFF. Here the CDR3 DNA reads TGTGCCAGCAGGCCCGAGGGCAACACTGAAGCTTTCTTT. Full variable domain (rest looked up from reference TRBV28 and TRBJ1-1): DVKVTQSSRYLVKRTGEKVFLECVQDMDHENMFWYRQDPGLGLRLIYFSYDVKMKEKGDIPEGYSVSREKKERFSLILESASTNQTSMYLCASRPEGNTEAFFGQGTRLTVV.

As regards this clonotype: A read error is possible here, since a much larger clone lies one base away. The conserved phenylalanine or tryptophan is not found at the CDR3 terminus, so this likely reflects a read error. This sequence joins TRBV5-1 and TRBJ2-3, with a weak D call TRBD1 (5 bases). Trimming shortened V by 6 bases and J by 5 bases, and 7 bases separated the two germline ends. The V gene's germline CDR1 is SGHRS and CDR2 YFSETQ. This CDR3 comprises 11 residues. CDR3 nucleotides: TGCGCCAGCACAAGGGGAGATACGCAGTATCTT. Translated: CASTRGDTQYL.

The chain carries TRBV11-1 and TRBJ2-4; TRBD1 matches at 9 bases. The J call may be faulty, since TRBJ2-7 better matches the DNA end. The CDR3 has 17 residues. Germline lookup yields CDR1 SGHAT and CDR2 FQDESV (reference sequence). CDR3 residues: CASSSGTGLTLRNEQYF. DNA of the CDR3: TGTGCCAGCAGCTCCGGGACAGGGCTTACCCTCAGGAACGAGCAGTACTTC.

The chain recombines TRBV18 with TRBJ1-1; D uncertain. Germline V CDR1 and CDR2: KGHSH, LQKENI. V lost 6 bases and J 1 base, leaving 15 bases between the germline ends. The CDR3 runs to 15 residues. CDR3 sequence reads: CASSLEGAKNTEAFF. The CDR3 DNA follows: TGTGCCAGCTCCCTCGAGGGCGCCAAGAACACTGAAGCTTTCTTT.

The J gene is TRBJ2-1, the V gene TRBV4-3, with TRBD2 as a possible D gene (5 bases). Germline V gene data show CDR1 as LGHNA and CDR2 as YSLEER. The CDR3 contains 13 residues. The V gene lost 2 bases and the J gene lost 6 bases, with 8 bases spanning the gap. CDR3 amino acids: CASSQTRVNEQFF. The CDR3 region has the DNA TGCGCCAGCAGCCAAACTAGGGTCAATGAGCAGTTCTTC.

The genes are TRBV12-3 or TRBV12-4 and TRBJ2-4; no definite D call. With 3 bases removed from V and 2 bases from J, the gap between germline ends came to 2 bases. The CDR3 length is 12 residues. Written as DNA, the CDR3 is TGTGCCAGCAGTTTTACCAAAAACATTCAGTACTTC. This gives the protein CASSFTKNIQYF.

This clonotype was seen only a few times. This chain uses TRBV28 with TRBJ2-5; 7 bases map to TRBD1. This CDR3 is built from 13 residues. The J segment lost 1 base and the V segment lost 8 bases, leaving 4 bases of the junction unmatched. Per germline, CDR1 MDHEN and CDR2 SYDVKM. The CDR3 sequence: CASGNRGQETQYF. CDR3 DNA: TGTGCCAGCGGGAACAGGGGCCAAGAGACCCAGTACTTC.

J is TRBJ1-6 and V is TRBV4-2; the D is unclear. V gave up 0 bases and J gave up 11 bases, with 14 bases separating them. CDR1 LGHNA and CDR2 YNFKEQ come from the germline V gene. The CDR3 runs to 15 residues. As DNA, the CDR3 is TGTGCCAGCAGCCAAGATCTATCGGGTTCCACACCCCTCCACTTT. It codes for CASSQDLSGSTPLHF.

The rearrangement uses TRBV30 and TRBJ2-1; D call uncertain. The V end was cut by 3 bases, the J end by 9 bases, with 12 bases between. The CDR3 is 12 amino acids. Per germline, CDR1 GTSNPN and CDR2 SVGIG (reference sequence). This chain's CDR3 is CAWSRFPSEQFF. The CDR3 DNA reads TGTGCCTGGAGCAGATTCCCCTCTGAGCAGTTCTTC.

CDR3 nucleotides: TGTGCCAGCACCCTCGGGGATCGGAGCGGCGATACGCAGTATTTT. Its translation is CASTLGDRSGDTQYF. The V call is TRBV7-9, the J call TRBJ2-3; D is perhaps TRBD2 (5 bases). CDR3 length equals 15 residues. Germline CDR1 is SEHNR and CDR2 is FQNEAQ (reference sequence). V shed 7 bases and J shed 6 bases, with 20 bases lying between them.

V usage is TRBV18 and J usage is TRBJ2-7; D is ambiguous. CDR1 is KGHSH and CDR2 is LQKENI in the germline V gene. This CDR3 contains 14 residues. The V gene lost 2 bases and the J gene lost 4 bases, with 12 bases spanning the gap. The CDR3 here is CASSPSTQVYEQYF. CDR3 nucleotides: TGTGCCAGCTCACCATCGACCCAGGTGTACGAGCAGTACTTC.

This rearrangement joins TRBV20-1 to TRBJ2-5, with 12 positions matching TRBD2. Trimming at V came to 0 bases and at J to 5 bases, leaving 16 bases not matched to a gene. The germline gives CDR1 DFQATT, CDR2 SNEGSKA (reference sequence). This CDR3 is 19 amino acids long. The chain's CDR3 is CSARDGASGGALGSETQYF. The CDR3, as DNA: TGCAGTGCTAGAGATGGGGCTAGCGGGGGGGCGTTAGGAAGTGAGACCCAGTACTTC.

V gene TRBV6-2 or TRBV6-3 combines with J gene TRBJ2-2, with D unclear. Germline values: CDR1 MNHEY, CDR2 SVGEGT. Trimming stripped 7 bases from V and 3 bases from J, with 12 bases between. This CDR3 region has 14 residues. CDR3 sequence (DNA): TGTGCCAGCAATACACTCGACCACACCGGGGAGCTGTTTTTT. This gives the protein CASNTLDHTGELFF.

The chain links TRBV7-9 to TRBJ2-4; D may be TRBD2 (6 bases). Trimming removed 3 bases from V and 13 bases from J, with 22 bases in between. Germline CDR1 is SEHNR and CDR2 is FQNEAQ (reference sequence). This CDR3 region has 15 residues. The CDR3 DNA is TGTGCCAGCAGCTTTAGCGGAGCCGTCTACAATGAGCAGTACTTC. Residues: CASSFSGAVYNEQYF.

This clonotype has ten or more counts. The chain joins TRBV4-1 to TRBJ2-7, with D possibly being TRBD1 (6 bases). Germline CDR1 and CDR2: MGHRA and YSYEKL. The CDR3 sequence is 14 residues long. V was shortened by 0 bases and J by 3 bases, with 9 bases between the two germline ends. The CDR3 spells CASSQEQGNYEQYF. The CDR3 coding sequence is TGCGCCAGCAGCCAAGAACAGGGTAACTACGAGCAGTACTTC.

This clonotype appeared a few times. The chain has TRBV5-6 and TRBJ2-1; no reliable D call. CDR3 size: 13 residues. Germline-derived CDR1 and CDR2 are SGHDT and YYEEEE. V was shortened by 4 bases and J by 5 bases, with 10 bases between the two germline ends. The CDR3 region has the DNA TGTGCCAGCAGCCCAACTCGGAACAATGAGCAGTTCTTC. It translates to CASSPTRNNEQFF.

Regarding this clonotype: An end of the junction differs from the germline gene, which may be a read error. The CDR3 bases are TGTGCCAGCAGTAGCGGCCCGCCGTCGACCTACAATGTGCAGTTCTTC. This gives the protein CASSSGPPSTYNVQFF. The chain employs TRBV27 and TRBJ2-1, with D possibly matching TRBD2 (5 bases). The length of the CDR3 is 16 residues. Germline V gives CDR1 MNHEY, CDR2 SMNVEV (reference sequence).

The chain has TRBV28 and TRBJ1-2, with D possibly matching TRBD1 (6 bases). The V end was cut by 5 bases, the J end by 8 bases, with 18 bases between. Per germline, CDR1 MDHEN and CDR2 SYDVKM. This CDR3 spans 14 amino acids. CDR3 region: CASSPSRQARGYTF. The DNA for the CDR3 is TGTGCCAGCAGTCCCTCAAGACAGGCGCGGGGCTACACCTTC.

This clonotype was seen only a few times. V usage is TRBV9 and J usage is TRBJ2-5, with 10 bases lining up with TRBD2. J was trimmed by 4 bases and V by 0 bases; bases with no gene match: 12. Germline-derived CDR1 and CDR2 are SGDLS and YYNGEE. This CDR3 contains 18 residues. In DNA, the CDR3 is TGTGCCAGCAGCGTAGAGGGAGCGGGGGGGCCGATGGGAGAGACCCAGTACTTC. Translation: CASSVEGAGGPMGETQYF.

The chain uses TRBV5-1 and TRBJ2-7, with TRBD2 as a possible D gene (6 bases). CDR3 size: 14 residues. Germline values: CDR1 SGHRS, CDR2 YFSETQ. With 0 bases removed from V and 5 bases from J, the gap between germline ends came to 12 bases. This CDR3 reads CASSLGGVPHEQYF. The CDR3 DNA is TGCGCCAGCAGCTTGGGCGGGGTTCCCCACGAGCAGTACTTC.

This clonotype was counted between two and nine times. CDR3 protein: CASRSRDTQYF. The CDR3 DNA is TGTGCCAGCAGAAGTAGAGATACGCAGTATTTT. The gene calls are TRBV6-5 and TRBJ2-3; D unclear. The CDR3 has 11 amino acids. The V end lost 6 bases, the J end lost 5 bases, and 6 bases lay between the germline ends. The germline gives CDR1 MNHEY, CDR2 SVGAGI.